The rows below give T cell receptor beta chains drawn from one sample of a study of T cell responses to AZD1222 COVID-19 vaccine. Clones were sequenced by immunoSEQ multiplex PCR, and TCRdb holds only the in-frame ones, with some missing. In the table there are around 94,000 clones, about 88% of which are singletons. Source: peripheral blood, taken on day 0 of AZD1222 vaccination. The origin of the receptors is an adult in good health. Each CDR3 is given with its conserved first and last residue. Fields, in order: clone size, D gene, V gene, J gene, CDR3 DNA, CDR3 protein. D genes are given only for firm matches. Size values are once, few and many counts, or a class for expanded clones, and some rows have none.

size: -
D: TRBD2
V: TRBV4-2
J: TRBJ2-3
DNA: TGTGCCAGCAGCCAAGATAACGCGGGGGGCACAGATACGCAGTATTTT
CDR3: CASSQDNAGGTDTQYF

size: -
D: -
V: TRBV9
J: TRBJ2-6
DNA: TGTGCCAGCAGTGACACCACCGGGGCCAACGTCCTGACTTTC
CDR3: CASSDTTGANVLTF

size: -
D: -
V: TRBV4-3
J: TRBJ2-1
DNA: TGCGCCAGCAGCCAAGGGAGGCCAGGGAGCTCCTACAATGAGCAGTTCTTC
CDR3: CASSQGRPGSSYNEQFF

size: few
D: -
V: TRBV11-2
J: TRBJ1-2
DNA: TGTGCCAGCAGCTTAGGTCCAGGAAACTATGGCTACACCTTC
CDR3: CASSLGPGNYGYTF

size: -
D: TRBD1
V: TRBV4-3
J: TRBJ2-1
DNA: TGCGCCAGCAGCCAAGACCCGACAGGGTCCTACAATGAGCAGTTCTTC
CDR3: CASSQDPTGSYNEQFF

size: -
D: -
V: TRBV10-2
J: TRBJ2-5
DNA: TGCGCCAGCAGTGGAGCCGTCGACCAGTACTTC
CDR3: CASSGAVDQYF

size: -
D: -
V: TRBV3-1/TRBV3-2
J: TRBJ1-6
DNA: TGTGCCAGCAGCCAAAGTAGTGGGAATTCACCCCTCCACTTT
CDR3: CASSQSSGNSPLHF

size: -
D: -
V: TRBV28
J: TRBJ1-3
DNA: TGTGCCAGCAGTTTCAACAGCGACTCGGGGAACACCATATATTTT
CDR3: CASSFNSDSGNTIYF

size: -
D: TRBD2
V: TRBV27
J: TRBJ2-7
DNA: TGTGCCAGCAGTAGGACTAGCGGGGTCTCCTACGAGCAGTACTTC
CDR3: CASSRTSGVSYEQYF

size: -
D: -
V: TRBV19
J: TRBJ1-3
DNA: TGTGCCAGTAGTTTCCCCGGAAACACCATATATTTT
CDR3: CASSFPGNTIYF

size: -
D: -
V: TRBV4-1
J: TRBJ1-1
DNA: TGCGCCAGCAGCCAAGAAGGACAGACGAACACTGAAGCTTTCTTT
CDR3: CASSQEGQTNTEAFF

size: -
D: -
V: TRBV14
J: TRBJ1-2
DNA: TGTGCCAGCAGCCCATGGGACGTCTATGGCTACACCTTC
CDR3: CASSPWDVYGYTF

size: -
D: -
V: TRBV4-1
J: TRBJ1-2
DNA: TGCGCCAGCAGCGGGAGGGGGGTAAACTATGGCTACACCTTC
CDR3: CASSGRGVNYGYTF

size: -
D: TRBD1
V: TRBV10-3
J: TRBJ1-5
DNA: TGTGCCAGTACCGGGACAGGGGGCGCCGAACAGCCCCAGCATTTT
CDR3: CASTGTGGAEQPQHF

size: -
D: -
V: TRBV5-4
J: TRBJ1-2
DNA: TGTGCCAGCAGCTTGGAGGTCGGGCCCTTCTATGGCTACACCTTC
CDR3: CASSLEVGPFYGYTF

size: once
D: -
V: TRBV14
J: TRBJ2-1
DNA: TGTGCCAGCAGCCGAAGGGGGTACAGGGCCCTCGGGTACAATGAGCAGTTCTTC
CDR3: CASSRRGYRALGYNEQFF